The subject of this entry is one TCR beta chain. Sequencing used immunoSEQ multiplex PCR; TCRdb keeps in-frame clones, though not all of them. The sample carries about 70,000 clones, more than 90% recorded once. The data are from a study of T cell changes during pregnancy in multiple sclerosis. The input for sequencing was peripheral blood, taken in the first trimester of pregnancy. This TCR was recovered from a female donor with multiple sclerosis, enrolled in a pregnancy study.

The CDR3 region has the DNA TGTGCCAGCAGCGCCGAGGACAGGGCCGCCTACAATGAGCAGTTCTTC. Translation: CASSAEDRAAYNEQFF. The rearrangement links TRBV9 to TRBJ2-1, with 8 positions matching TRBD1. Germline trimming cut 3 bases from V and 2 bases from J; bases unmatched to any gene: 7. This CDR3 has 16 residues. The germline gives CDR1 SGDLS, CDR2 YYNGEE.